This T cell receptor beta chain emerged from a study of T cells in Graves' hyperthyroidism and ophthalmopathy (dated by TCRdb to between 2018 and 2020). About the full investigation: TCR V-J signatures able to tell the groups apart were searched for in a discovery cohort of 90 to 100 patients, of whom over 40 had Graves' ophthalmopathy and about 60 had stable Graves' hyperthyroidism. According to the paper, TCR Vbeta CDR3 sequencing was carried out on 135 peripheral blood samples, which came from fewer than 50 ophthalmopathy, approximately 78 hyperthyroidism and roughly 17 progressor patients. The 95 to 100 discovery patients were randomly split 7:3 into training and test sets. In roughly six Graves' hyperthyroidism patients, the study also compared T-cell repertoires from thyroid tissue with T-cell repertoires from blood. Prospective prediction of ophthalmopathy was tested in an independent validation cohort of 18 to 20 hyperthyroidism patients and 17 patients who later progressed to ophthalmopathy. Once sampling was done, hyperthyroidism patients were given methimazole at a starting dose of 30 mg daily, whereas ophthalmopathy patients were given high-dose intravenous methylprednisolone.

The study excluded patients with uncontrolled infections, other autoimmune diseases, pregnancy or lactation. Diagnoses were established on the basis of clinical symptoms, serum thyroxine and TRAb, thyroid ultrasound, and orbital computed tomography. Total RNA was extracted with Trizol reagent, and quality was checked on an Agilent 2100 Bioanalyzer. The CDR3 numbers 12 residues from cysteine through phenylalanine. Only the CDR3 DNA is retained, 36 bases long and in frame from the first base. CDR1 is given as SQVTM and CDR2 as ANQGSEA, both from the germline V gene. The V end loses 3 bases and the J end loses 7 bases, and a stretch of 10 bases separates them. The TCR beta CDR3 regions were amplified from RNA transcripts. A first-round RT-PCR of the TCR CDR3 used the HTBI primer set with the Qiagen OneStep RT-PCR kit. Libraries were constructed in a second round of multiplex PCR, after which size selection and purification were carried out. Libraries were sequenced paired-end with 100 bp reads on an Illumina HiSeq2000. As for how the authors treated the data: SOAPnuke was used to process the raw data, throwing out any read that contained adapters or uncalled bases, had a mean Phred below 15, or lacked an exact constant-primer or identifier match. COPE v1.2.5 was used to merge the high-quality paired reads, and each unique nucleotide sequence was defined as a clonotype. MiTCR v1.1 was used to align the clonotypes against IMGT TRBV, TRBD and TRBJ reference segments. The analysis included only V-J combinations with a frequency above 0.0001, which together covered around 99% of the repertoires. A TCS score was defined as the ratio of F50 (clonal expansion) to E x V (chaos), with BLOSUM62-based TCRdist applied between CDR3 peptides within each V-J. Welch's t-statistics and random forest reduced roughly 540 V-J features to 13, which were used in a naive Bayes classifier (R e1071). The similarity between thyroid and blood repertoires was quantified using the Morisita-Horn index. The public reads were quality trimmed at Q25 with fastp and then assembled into clones with MiXCR by TCRdb, keeping productive beta chains. Each record represents a unique CDR3 protein, reported with the most common genes and DNA among its rows. TCRdb, not the authors, supplied the V and J calls. The sample yields about 700,000 distinct CDR3 sequences; about 45% were counted once. The ten largest clones take up under 8% of the sample.

Of note for this clonotype: The specificity of this receptor is unknown. Qualities for individual bases were not recorded, and no much larger clone is one base off.

Study-level results and caveats: In validation, progression to ophthalmopathy was predicted by the model with more than 65% sensitivity and 72.22% specificity, a median of approximately 6.5 months before onset. No statistical method was used to fix the sample size in advance, and group allocation was not hidden from the investigators. A model built on a 13 V-J signature distinguished ophthalmopathy from stable hyperthyroidism, reaching 85% to 90% sensitivity and 81% to 83% specificity in cross-validation and 80%/75% in testing. Most expanded thyroid clonotypes (frequency above 0.001) were also detected in blood, suggesting blood repertoires may reflect thyroid immune responses.

The sequenced material came from peripheral blood or thyroid tissue (not recorded which). This TCR came from an adult man with Graves' disease, either hyperthyroidism or ophthalmopathy (not recorded which). The sequence links TRBV29-1 to TRBJ1-3; TRBD1 is a weak D gene call, 5 bases matching. The sequenced DNA is TGCAGCGTTGAGGGGCCGGGGAACACCATATATTTT. Its amino acids are CSVEGPGNTIYF.